The 23 T cell receptor beta chains below come from one sample, sequenced in a study of blood T cell repertoires in COVID-19. Repertoires were generated with immunoSEQ multiplex PCR, while TCRdb's copy carries only in-frame clones and drops some. The sample holds just under 350,000 clones, about nine tenths seen once. Sample: peripheral blood. The receptors shown here come from a woman in her 70s with COVID-19, enrolled during active disease.

The chain couples TRBV7-8 to TRBJ1-1; no clear D gene. V lost 2 bases and J 0 bases, leaving 7 bases between the germline ends. This CDR3 spans 14 amino acids. Germline-derived CDR1 and CDR2 are SGHVS and FQNEAQ. Here the CDR3 DNA reads TGTGCCAGCAGCTTAAAAGACTTGAACACTGAAGCTTTCTTT. The encoded protein is CASSLKDLNTEAFF.

The chain carries TRBV28 and TRBJ2-5; 9 bases are a match to TRBD2. V lost 6 bases and J lost 2; bases outside the gene matches: 13. In germline, CDR1 is MDHEN, CDR2 SYDVKM. This CDR3 is 17 amino acids long. CDR3 nucleotides: TGTGCCAGCAGCACGGGACTAGCCCCGGGAGTGCAAGAGACCCAGTACTTC. The encoded protein is CASSTGLAPGVQETQYF.

The J gene is TRBJ2-3, the V gene TRBV30, with D possibly matching TRBD1 (6 bases). Looked up from germline, CDR1 is GTSNPN and CDR2 is SVGIG (reference sequence). The CDR3 contains 13 residues. The V end was cut by 7 bases, the J end by 0 bases, with 11 bases between. CDR3 nucleotide sequence: TGTGCCTCGAAGGGGGACAGCACAGATACGCAGTATTTT. It is translated as CASKGDSTDTQYF.

The V gene is TRBV27, the J gene TRBJ1-1; TRBD1 is a possible D gene (5 bases). Germline V gene lookup returns CDR1 MNHEY and CDR2 SMNVEV (reference sequence). The CDR3 extends over 14 amino acids. V lost 7 bases to trimming and J lost 4 bases, with 16 bases between them. The CDR3 coding sequence is TGTGCCAGCACCACCAGGGTTGAAAGCACTGAAGCTTTCTTT. It codes for CASTTRVESTEAFF.

V usage is TRBV6-1 and J usage is TRBJ2-1; D is ambiguous. V was clipped by 2 bases and J by 0 bases, with 11 bases between them. The V gene's germline CDR1 is MNHNS and CDR2 SASEGT. The CDR3 loop spans 16 amino acids. The DNA of the CDR3 is TGTGCCAGCAGTGAACCAAGCCCCTACTCCTACAATGAGCAGTTCTTC. It translates to CASSEPSPYSYNEQFF.

The chain has TRBV6-5 and TRBJ2-7; weak D call: TRBD1 (5 bases). V gave up 5 bases and J gave up 3 bases, with 8 bases separating them. CDR3 length: 12 amino acids. The germline CDR1 and CDR2 sequences are MNHEY and SVGAGI. Written as DNA, the CDR3 is TGTGCCAGCAGTCAGGGTTTCTACGAGCAGTACTTC. It translates to CASSQGFYEQYF.

The chain employs TRBV11-2 and TRBJ2-2, with D possibly TRBD2 on 6 matching bases. The CDR3 loop spans 16 amino acids. Germline lookup yields CDR1 SGHAT and CDR2 FQNNGV. With 7 bases removed from V and 0 bases from J, the gap between germline ends came to 15 bases. CDR3 region: CASTPLAGSNTGELFF. For the CDR3, the DNA is TGTGCCAGCACCCCTCTGGCGGGGTCGAACACCGGGGAGCTGTTTTTT.

The rearrangement uses TRBV7-2 and TRBJ1-4; 11 bases are shared with TRBD1. CDR1 and CDR2 from the germline V gene are SGHTA and FQGNSA. J gave up 7 bases and V 5 bases, and 9 bases lay outside the gene matches. This CDR3 has 16 residues. The CDR3, as DNA: TGTGCCAGCAGCCGGGACAGGGGGTCTCTGGTTGAAAAACTGTTTTTT. This encodes CASSRDRGSLVEKLFF.

The V and J genes are TRBV6-6 and TRBJ1-5; possibly TRBD1 for D (5 bases). Germline V gene data show CDR1 as MNHNY and CDR2 as SVGAGI (reference sequence). The CDR3 consists of 17 residues. The V gene lost 5 bases and the J gene lost 4 bases, with 21 bases spanning the gap. The CDR3 is CASSQPRVGAGNQPQHF. Here the CDR3 DNA reads TGTGCCAGCAGTCAACCCCGGGTTGGGGCAGGAAATCAGCCCCAGCATTTT.

V and J are TRBV30 and TRBJ1-2, with 9 bases fitting TRBD1. The ends lost 4 bases at V and 4 bases at J; junction bases unmatched: 7. This CDR3 spans 14 amino acids. Looked up from germline, CDR1 is GTSNPN and CDR2 is SVGIG (reference sequence). DNA of the CDR3: TGTGCCTGGACTGAGGACAGGGGCCCCTATGGCTACACCTTC. It yields the protein CAWTEDRGPYGYTF.

This chain joins TRBV30 and TRBJ1-1; tentative D call: TRBD1 (6 bases). Germline CDR1 and CDR2: GTSNPN and SVGIG (reference sequence). Trimming took off 8 bases at V and 5 bases at J, with 15 bases between the two ends. This CDR3 spans 12 amino acids. CDR3 nucleotides: TGTGCCGGTTACAGGGTGGGGACTGAAGCTTTCTTT. Translating it yields CAGYRVGTEAFF.

In this sample, this clone turned up once. Here the CDR3 DNA reads TGCGCCAGCAGCTCGGGCGGGACAGGGAAGGGCAATGAGCAGTTCTTC. It translates to CASSSGGTGKGNEQFF. This chain links TRBV5-1 with TRBJ2-1; TRBD1 matches at 9 bases. CDR3 size: 16 residues. V lost 3 bases, J lost 6 bases, and 10 bases stayed unmatched. Germline values: CDR1 SGHRS, CDR2 YFSETQ.

This clone has just a few counts. The gene calls are TRBV30 and TRBJ1-3; no clear D. Germline V gives CDR1 GTSNPN, CDR2 SVGIG (reference sequence). This CDR3 comprises 12 residues. The V and J ends lost 6 bases and 2 bases respectively, with 8 bases between them. This CDR3 is CACLLTGNTIYF. Written as DNA, the CDR3 is TGTGCCTGCCTCCTTACTGGAAACACCATATATTTT.

V is TRBV2 and J is TRBJ1-1, with D possibly matching TRBD1 (5 bases). The germline CDR1 and CDR2 sequences are SNHLY and FYNNEI. Between the trimmed V and J ends, which lost 7 bases and 4 bases, there was a span of 13 bases. The CDR3 covers 13 residues. CDR3 nucleotides: TGTGCCAGCACCTCTGGCAGGGCCACTGAAGCTTTCTTT. It encodes CASTSGRATEAFF.

This clone was seen a single time. The chain couples TRBV5-6 to TRBJ1-1, with D hard to call. The CDR3 has 15 amino acids. V lost 0 bases to trimming and J lost 5 bases, with 14 bases between them. Germline loops: CDR1 SGHDT, CDR2 YYEEEE. The CDR3 spells CASSLANTGGTEAFF. CDR3 coding DNA: TGTGCCAGCAGCTTGGCCAATACTGGAGGGACTGAAGCTTTCTTT.

This clone was counted only a few times. V is TRBV9 and J is TRBJ2-7; 8 bases are shared with TRBD1. The CDR3 is made up of 15 amino acids. CDR1 and CDR2 from the germline V gene are SGDLS and YYNGEE. V shed 4 bases, J shed 7 bases, and the junction held 13 bases outside the gene matches. The CDR3 spells CASSPRAGGGIEQYF. CDR3 coding DNA: TGTGCCAGCAGCCCGCGGGCAGGGGGCGGAATAGAGCAGTACTTC.

The rearrangement links TRBV28 to TRBJ2-1, with 8 bases aligning to TRBD2. The CDR3 contains 16 residues. Trimming removed 10 bases from V and 0 bases from J; junction bases left unmatched: 11. CDR1 MDHEN and CDR2 SYDVKM come from the germline V gene. CDR3 DNA sequence: TGTGCCACGTTGGACGGGGGGGCAGGCTCCTACAATGAGCAGTTCTTC. Translating gives CATLDGGAGSYNEQFF.

This clone appeared a single time. The chain couples TRBV24-1 to TRBJ1-1, with 10 bases identical to TRBD1. Germline V gene lookup returns CDR1 KGHDR and CDR2 SFDVKD. The CDR3 length is 16 residues. With V trimmed by 2 bases and J by 1 base, 3 bases remained unmatched. The CDR3 DNA is TGTGCCACCAGTGATTCTCGGACAGGGGGGAACACTGAAGCTTTCTTT. It codes for CATSDSRTGGNTEAFF.

Regarding this clone: Other DNA sequences in this sample translate to the same CDR3. This chain joins TRBV5-1 and TRBJ1-1, with a tentative D call TRBD1 (5 bases). V was cut by 0 bases and J by 1 base, with 7 bases left in between. This CDR3 comprises 14 residues. Germline lookup yields CDR1 SGHRS and CDR2 YFSETQ. The CDR3 loop is CASSLDRRNTEAFF. CDR3 DNA: TGCGCCAGCAGCTTGGACAGGAGGAACACTGAAGCTTTCTTT.

About this clone itself: The same CDR3 can be traced to other DNA sequences in this sample. The CDR3, as DNA: TGCGCCAGCAGCCAAGAGGGGAGACTAGCGGATACGCAGTATTTT. Its translation is CASSQEGRLADTQYF. This chain connects TRBV4-1 to TRBJ2-3; 8 nucleotides match TRBD2. The V segment lost 0 bases and the J segment 6 bases; nucleotides outside the gene matches: 5. This CDR3 is 15 amino acids long. Germline CDR1 is MGHRA and CDR2 is YSYEKL.

This chain links TRBV29-1 with TRBJ2-3; D possibly corresponds to TRBD2 (7 bases). V was trimmed by 6 bases and J by 2 bases, leaving 12 bases between them. The CDR3 covers 13 residues. CDR1 SQVTM and CDR2 ANQGSEA come from the germline V gene. The CDR3 is CSVRGRATDTQYF. DNA for the CDR3: TGCAGCGTGCGGGGGCGGGCCACAGATACGCAGTATTTT.

This chain joins TRBV19 and TRBJ2-7; possibly TRBD1 for D (6 bases). V lost 5 bases to trimming and J lost 0 bases, with 14 bases between them. This CDR3 is built from 15 residues. CDR1 and CDR2 (germline): LNHDA, SQIVND (reference sequence). In DNA form, the CDR3 reads TGTGCCAGTAGTGTTTCGACAGGAAACTCCTACGAGCAGTACTTC. Translated: CASSVSTGNSYEQYF.

The chain employs TRBV28 and TRBJ1-6; no firm D call. Germline lookup yields CDR1 MDHEN and CDR2 SYDVKM. The CDR3 has 15 residues. The V end lost 5 bases, the J end lost 8 bases, and 16 bases lay between the germline ends. CDR3 DNA: TGTGCCAGCAGTCCTATCCGGGGAAGCGATTCACCCCTCCACTTT. Translated: CASSPIRGSDSPLHF. The whole variable domain, filled in from reference TRBV28 and TRBJ1-6, reads DVKVTQSSRYLVKRTGEKVFLECVQDMDHENMFWYRQDPGLGLRLIYFSYDVKMKEKGDIPEGYSVSREKKERFSLILESASTNQTSMYLCASSPIRGSDSPLHFGNGTRLTVT.